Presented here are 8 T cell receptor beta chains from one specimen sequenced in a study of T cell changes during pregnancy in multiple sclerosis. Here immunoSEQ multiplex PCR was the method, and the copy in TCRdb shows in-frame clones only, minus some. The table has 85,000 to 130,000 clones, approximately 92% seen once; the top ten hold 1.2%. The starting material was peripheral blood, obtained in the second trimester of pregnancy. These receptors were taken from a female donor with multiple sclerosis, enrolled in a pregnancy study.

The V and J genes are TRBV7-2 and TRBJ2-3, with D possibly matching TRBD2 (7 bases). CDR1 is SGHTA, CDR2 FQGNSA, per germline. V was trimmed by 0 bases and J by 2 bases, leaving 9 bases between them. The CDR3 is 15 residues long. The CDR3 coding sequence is TGTGCCAGCAGCTTAGCGGGGGGGCCCACAGATACGCAGTATTTT. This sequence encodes CASSLAGGPTDTQYF.

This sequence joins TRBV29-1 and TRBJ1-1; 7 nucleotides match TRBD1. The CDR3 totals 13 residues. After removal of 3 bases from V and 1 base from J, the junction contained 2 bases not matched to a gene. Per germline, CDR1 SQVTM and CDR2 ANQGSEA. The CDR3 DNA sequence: TGCAGCGTTGAGGGACAGAGGAACACTGAAGCTTTCTTT. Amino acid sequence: CSVEGQRNTEAFF.

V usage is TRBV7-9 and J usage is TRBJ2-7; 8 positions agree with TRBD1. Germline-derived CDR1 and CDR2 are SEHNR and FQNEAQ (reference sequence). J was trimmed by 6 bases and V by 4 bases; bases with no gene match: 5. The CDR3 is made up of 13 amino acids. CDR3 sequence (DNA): TGTGCCAGCAGCTCGACAGGGGTCGGCGAGCAGTACTTC. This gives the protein CASSSTGVGEQYF.

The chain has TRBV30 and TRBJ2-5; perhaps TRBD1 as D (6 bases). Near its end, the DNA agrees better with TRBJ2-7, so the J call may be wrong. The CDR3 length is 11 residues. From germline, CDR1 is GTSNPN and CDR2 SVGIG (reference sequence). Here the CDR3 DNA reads TGTGCCACCCAGGGGTTCAACGAGCAGTACTTC. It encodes CATQGFNEQYF.

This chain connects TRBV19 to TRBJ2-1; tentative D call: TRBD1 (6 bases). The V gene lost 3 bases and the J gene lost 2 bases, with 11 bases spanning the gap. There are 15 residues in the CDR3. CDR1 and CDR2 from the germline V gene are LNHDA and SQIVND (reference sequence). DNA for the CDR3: TGTGCCAGTAGTATTCAGGGGCCCACCTACAATGAGCAGTTCTTC. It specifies CASSIQGPTYNEQFF.

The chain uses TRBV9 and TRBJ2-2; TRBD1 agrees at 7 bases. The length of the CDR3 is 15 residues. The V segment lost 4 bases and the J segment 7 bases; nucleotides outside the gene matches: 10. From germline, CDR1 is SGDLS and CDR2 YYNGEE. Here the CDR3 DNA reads TGTGCCAGCAGCCCTTCCGACAGGGTGCTCGGGGAGCTGTTTTTT. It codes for CASSPSDRVLGELFF.

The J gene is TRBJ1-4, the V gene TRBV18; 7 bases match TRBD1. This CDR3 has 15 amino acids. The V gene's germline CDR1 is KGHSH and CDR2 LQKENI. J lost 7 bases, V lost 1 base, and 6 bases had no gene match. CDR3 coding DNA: TGTGCCAGCTCACCACAAACAGGGGTTGGTGAAAAACTGTTTTTT. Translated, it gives CASSPQTGVGEKLFF.

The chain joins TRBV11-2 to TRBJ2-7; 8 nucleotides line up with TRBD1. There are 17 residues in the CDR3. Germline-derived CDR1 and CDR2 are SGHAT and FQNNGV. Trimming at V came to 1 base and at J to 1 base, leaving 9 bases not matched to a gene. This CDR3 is CASSLVVQGATSYEQYF. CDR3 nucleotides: TGTGCCAGCAGCTTAGTTGTCCAGGGGGCGACGTCCTACGAGCAGTACTTC.